These T cell receptor beta chains were read from a single sample in a study of cytomegalovirus exposure and HLA in healthy donors. Sequencing used immunoSEQ multiplex PCR; TCRdb keeps in-frame clones, though not all of them. The sample holds 250,000 to 300,000 clones, 65% to 90% seen once. The sample taken for sequencing was PBMCs. All receptors come from a woman aged 18-29 years in good health and CMV-seronegative. Both conserved end residues are part of each CDR3. D genes are given only for firm matches. Clone size is not always given. Where it is, it says once, few, many or a class for expanded clones.

TRBD1	once	TRBV2	TRBJ1-5	CASSDRDRDSQPQHF	TGTGCCAGCAGCGACCGGGACAGGGATAGTCAGCCCCAGCATTTT
TRBD2	once	TRBV6-1	TRBJ2-3	CASSVASGDYTQYF	TGTGCCAGCAGTGTGGCTAGCGGGGACTATACGCAGTATTTT
.	.	TRBV19	TRBJ2-2	CASSSEGQLFF	TGTGCCAGTAGTAGTGAGGGCCAGCTGTTTTTT
.	.	TRBV7-8	TRBJ2-5	CASSYRFTVGGETQYF	TGTGCCAGCAGTTACAGATTCACTGTGGGGGGAGAGACCCAGTACTTC
TRBD1	.	TRBV2	TRBJ1-5	CASSGQGLSNQPQHF	TGTGCCAGCAGTGGACAGGGGTTAAGCAATCAGCCCCAGCATTTT
TRBD1	.	TRBV7-9	TRBJ1-6	CASTGTGGSPLHF	TGTGCCAGCACCGGGACAGGGGGATCACCCCTCCACTTT
.	.	TRBV6-1	TRBJ2-3	CASSGPTSQFKDTQYF	TGTGCCAGCAGTGGCCCGACTTCCCAATTTAAAGATACGCAGTATTTT
TRBD2	.	TRBV6-5	TRBJ2-4	CASSYVAGGPQNIQYF	TGTGCCAGCAGTTACGTGGCGGGGGGGCCACAAAACATTCAGTACTTC
.	.	TRBV27	TRBJ2-7	CASSSFSSYEQYF	TGTGCCAGCAGTTCCTTCAGCTCCTACGAGCAGTACTTC
TRBD2	.	TRBV5-5	TRBJ2-7	CASSLRGGPYEQYF	TGTGCCAGCAGCTTGCGGGGGGGTCCCTACGAGCAGTACTTC
TRBD2	once	TRBV6-5	TRBJ2-3	CASSPTGLAGDTQYF	TGTGCCAGCAGTCCCACGGGACTAGCGGGGGATACGCAGTATTTT
.	.	TRBV5-1	TRBJ2-7	CASSLAPGQGLLSYEQYF	TGCGCCAGCAGCTTGGCCCCAGGGCAGGGGCTCCTCTCCTACGAGCAGTACTTC
TRBD2	.	TRBV13	TRBJ2-7	CASSLSGRNELEQYF	TGTGCCAGCAGCTTAAGCGGGAGGAACGAGTTGGAGCAGTACTTC
.	.	TRBV6-5	TRBJ1-5	CASSYEKGGQPQHF	TGTGCCAGCAGTTACGAGAAGGGAGGACAGCCCCAGCATTTT
TRBD1	.	TRBV18	TRBJ1-6	CASSPMHRGVGSPLHF	TGTGCCAGCTCACCAATGCACAGGGGTGTAGGTTCACCCCTCCACTTT
TRBD1	.	TRBV9	TRBJ1-6	CASSGAGTVNSPLHF	TGTGCCAGCAGCGGCGCCGGGACAGTGAATTCACCCCTCCACTTT
TRBD1	.	TRBV10-1	TRBJ2-5	CASSDGTGQETQYF	TGCGCCAGCAGTGACGGGACAGGGCAAGAGACCCAGTACTTC
TRBD2	few	TRBV19	TRBJ2-7	CASSIGLAGSYEQYF	TGTGCCAGTAGTATTGGGCTAGCGGGTTCCTACGAGCAGTACTTC
TRBD1	.	TRBV13	TRBJ2-2	CASSSDRETTGGELFF	TGTGCCAGCAGCTCAGACAGGGAAACAACGGGCGGGGAGCTGTTTTTT
TRBD1	.	TRBV7-2	TRBJ2-4	CASSGQEGNIQYF	TGTGCCAGCAGCGGACAGGAAGGGAACATTCAGTACTTC
.	once	TRBV6-1	TRBJ1-5	CASRVSGGNQPQHF	TGTGCCAGCCGGGTCTCGGGGGGCAATCAGCCCCAGCATTTT
TRBD1	.	TRBV29-1	TRBJ1-2	CSVTGTYGYTF	TGCAGCGTGACAGGGACCTATGGCTACACCTTC
TRBD1	once	TRBV5-4	TRBJ1-2	CASSLPGQGYGYTF	TGTGCCAGCAGCTTACCGGGACAGGGCTATGGCTACACCTTC
.	.	TRBV30	TRBJ2-2	CAARLTVNTGELFF	TGTGCCGCCCGACTAACAGTAAACACCGGGGAGCTGTTTTTT
TRBD1	.	TRBV29-1	TRBJ1-4	CSAVTGGVYEKLFF	TGCAGCGCCGTAACAGGGGGCGTCTATGAAAAACTGTTTTTT
TRBD1	.	TRBV5-1	TRBJ2-1	CASSFSGGAYNEQFF	TGCGCCAGCAGCTTTTCAGGGGGCGCCTACAATGAGCAGTTCTTC
TRBD2	once	TRBV7-8	TRBJ2-7	CASSSGLAGDEQYF	TGTGCCAGCAGCTCGGGACTAGCGGGAGACGAGCAGTACTTC
.	.	TRBV6-6	TRBJ1-3	CASTSLEGAGGNTIYF	TGTGCCAGCACCTCACTTGAGGGCGCGGGAGGAAACACCATATATTTT
TRBD2	.	TRBV2	TRBJ2-4	CASSGTSGGNIQYF	TGTGCCAGCAGTGGGACTAGCGGGGGAAACATTCAGTACTTC
TRBD1	.	TRBV30	TRBJ1-1	CACKLNRGGTEAFF	TGTGCCTGCAAGTTAAACAGGGGGGGCACTGAAGCTTTCTTT
.	once	TRBV28	TRBJ1-2	CASNPVPGWKYGYTF	TGTGCCAGCAACCCGGTGCCGGGATGGAAGTACGGCTACACCTTC
.	.	TRBV28	TRBJ1-3	CASSTRWAGNTIYF	TGTGCCAGCAGTACACGATGGGCAGGAAACACCATATATTTT
.	.	TRBV4-1	TRBJ2-7	CASSQASGHSGQGPFYEQYF	TGCGCCAGCAGCCAAGCGTCGGGGCACTCGGGACAAGGCCCCTTCTACGAGCAGTACTTC
.	.	TRBV19	TRBJ1-2	CASSSRTVIYGYTF	TGTGCCAGTAGTTCCCGGACAGTTATCTATGGCTACACCTTC
.	few	TRBV25-1	TRBJ2-7	CASSEVGDYEQYF	TGTGCCAGCAGTGAAGTTGGAGACTACGAGCAGTACTTC
.	once	TRBV6-5	TRBJ2-1	CASSFVQTMFF	TGTGCCAGCAGTTTTGTCCAGACAATGTTCTTC
.	once	TRBV30	TRBJ1-6	CAWTGGLRSPLHF	TGTGCCTGGACGGGGGGGCTTCGGTCACCCCTCCACTTT
.	.	TRBV27	TRBJ2-2	CASSFRQVTGELFF	TGTGCCAGCAGTTTCAGACAGGTCACCGGGGAGCTGTTTTTT
.	once	TRBV20-1	TRBJ2-1	CSATPAGEQFF	TGCAGTGCTACCCCAGCAGGTGAGCAGTTCTTC
.	once	TRBV2	TRBJ1-5	CASSDRSGGNQPQHF	TGTGCCAGCAGTGATCGGTCAGGTGGGAATCAGCCCCAGCATTTT
TRBD1	.	TRBV18	TRBJ1-5	CASSPGTGANQPQHF	TGTGCCAGCTCACCTGGGACAGGGGCGAATCAGCCCCAGCATTTT
.	.	TRBV30	TRBJ1-2	CAWSVQVAAGYTF	TGTGCCTGGAGTGTACAGGTCGCAGCTGGCTACACCTTC
TRBD1	.	TRBV5-6	TRBJ1-4	CASSLARGQGGEKLFF	TGTGCCAGCAGCTTGGCCAGGGGACAGGGTGGCGAAAAACTGTTTTTT
.	once	TRBV7-9	TRBJ1-2	CATVTLQVYTF	TGTGCCACCGTCACACTACAGGTCTACACCTTC
TRBD2	.	TRBV19	TRBJ2-7	CASSSKTSGSPHEQYF	TGTGCCAGTAGTTCCAAGACTAGCGGGAGCCCCCACGAGCAGTACTTC